Shown below are 23 T cell receptor beta chains from a single sample sequenced in a study of T-cell reconstitution after alpha-beta-depleted transplantation in children. Unique molecular identifiers were used to barcode this TCRbeta library. Via MiXCR, TCRdb re-called the PCR reads, giving one row per CDR3 protein. The sample includes almost 500,000 distinct CDR3 sequences, over 9.5% seen only once; the top ten take around 2%. Sequences were derived from PBMCs, sampled before TCRalphabeta/CD19-depleted stem cell transplant. Source of these receptors: a child aged 2 to 9 with inherited bone marrow failure, due to receive a stem cell transplant.

This clonotype was detected many times. J is TRBJ2-5 and V is TRBV14; 7 bases line up with TRBD2. The CDR3 has 16 residues. Trimming at V came to 2 bases and at J to 2 bases, leaving 8 bases not matched to a gene. Per germline, CDR1 SGHDN and CDR2 FVKESK. The chain's CDR3 is CASSQKPSGIQETQYF. The CDR3 DNA sequence: TGTGCCAGCAGCCAAAAACCTAGCGGAATACAAGAGACCCAGTACTTC.

Regarding this clonotype: Since a much larger clone is just one base distant, this may be a read error. J is TRBJ2-1 and V is TRBV20-1; 10 positions match TRBD1. This CDR3 has 19 amino acids. From germline, CDR1 is DFQATT and CDR2 SNEGSKA (reference sequence). J lost 6 bases, V lost 0 bases, and 17 bases had no gene match. The CDR3 protein is CSARDIGQGDLRDFNEQFF. CDR3 coding DNA: TGCAGTGCTAGAGATATCGGACAGGGGGATCTCCGGGACTTCAATGAGCAGTTCTTC.

This clonotype came up many times. The rearrangement joins TRBV12-3 or TRBV12-4 to TRBJ2-3; 9 nucleotides line up with TRBD1. The CDR3 runs 15 residues. The V segment lost 5 bases and the J segment 9 bases; nucleotides outside the gene matches: 12. DNA of the CDR3: TGTGCCAGCAGTCCTCCCTCAGGACAGGGGCCCACGCAGTATTTT. It specifies CASSPPSGQGPTQYF.

V usage is TRBV10-3 and J usage is TRBJ1-1, with no clear D. The CDR3 extends over 13 amino acids. V was trimmed by 6 bases and J by 6 bases, leaving 14 bases between them. Germline assignment: CDR1 ENHRY and CDR2 SYGVKD. Written as DNA, the CDR3 is TGTGCCATCAGCTATCGGGATTCCGCTGAAGCTTTCTTT. Its translation: CAISYRDSAEAFF.

The table lists this clonotype with many counts. The chain couples TRBV4-3 to TRBJ2-3; tentatively, D is TRBD1 or TRBD2 (5 bases each). From germline, CDR1 is LGHNA and CDR2 YSLEER. The V gene lost 1 base and the J gene lost 5 bases, with 10 bases spanning the gap. CDR3 length: 14 residues. The CDR3 DNA follows: TGCGCCAGCAGCCAAGGGGGACCGGGAGATACGCAGTATTTT. This sequence encodes CASSQGGPGDTQYF.

This clonotype occurred a few times. The rearrangement links TRBV25-1 to TRBJ2-3; a weak D match, TRBD1 (6 bases). V lost 2 bases and J 0 bases, leaving 12 bases between the germline ends. The CDR3 contains 16 residues. Germline loops: CDR1 MGHDK, CDR2 SYGVNS. The CDR3 is CASSEGWTASTDTQYF. CDR3 bases: TGTGCCAGCAGTGAAGGGTGGACAGCTAGCACAGATACGCAGTATTTT.

The CDR3 sequence: CSARDGGGRQMNTEAFF. In DNA, the CDR3 is TGCAGTGCTAGAGATGGGGGGGGACGTCAGATGAACACTGAAGCTTTCTTT. The genes are TRBV20-1 and TRBJ1-1; TRBD1 is a possible D gene (5 bases). Germline CDR1 reads DFQATT; CDR2 reads SNEGSKA (reference sequence). V lost 0 bases and J lost 0, with 17 bases in between. The CDR3 covers 17 residues.

The sample holds a few counts of this clonotype. The rearrangement uses TRBV5-1 and TRBJ2-4; 8 bases fit TRBD2. Germline V gene data show CDR1 as SGHRS and CDR2 as YFSETQ. The CDR3 has 16 residues. V shed 3 bases and J 5 bases; nucleotides not matched to a gene: 10. CDR3 region: CASSSGLAASENIQYF. For the CDR3, the DNA is TGCGCCAGCAGCTCCGGACTAGCAGCATCCGAAAACATTCAGTACTTC.

This clonotype was seen ten or more times. This chain links TRBV27 with TRBJ2-2, with D hard to call. The V end lost 3 bases, the J end lost 2 bases, and 4 bases lay between the germline ends. The CDR3 consists of 13 residues. CDR1 is MNHEY and CDR2 is SMNVEV in the germline V gene (reference sequence). CDR3 sequence (DNA): TGTGCCAGCAGTTTCCTAAACACCGGGGAGCTGTTTTTT. This sequence encodes CASSFLNTGELFF.

This clonotype was seen many times. The CDR3, as DNA: TGTGCCAGCAGTTTAGGGACAGGATGGGATTCACCCCTCCACTTT. Its translation is CASSLGTGWDSPLHF. J is TRBJ1-6 and V is TRBV27; 8 positions agree with TRBD1. J gave up 8 bases and V 2 bases, and 5 bases lay outside the gene matches. The germline V gene has CDR1 MNHEY and CDR2 SMNVEV (reference sequence). This CDR3 has 15 residues.

As for this clonotype: Since a much larger clone is just one base distant, this may be a read error. In DNA form, the CDR3 reads TGTGCCAGCAGTTTCGTGTCCGGGGAGGAAAAACTGTTTTTT. Translating gives CASSFVSGEEKLFF. The chain combines TRBV12-3 or TRBV12-4 with TRBJ1-4; D unclear. CDR3 size: 14 residues. Trimming removed 3 bases from V and 8 bases from J, with 13 bases in between.

There are many counts of this clonotype. V usage is TRBV5-1 and J usage is TRBJ1-1, with D possibly matching TRBD1 (5 bases). This CDR3 is built from 16 residues. Trimming pared 1 base from V and 1 base from J, leaving 14 bases between. CDR1 is SGHRS and CDR2 is YFSETQ in the germline V gene. Here the CDR3 DNA reads TGCGCCAGCAGCTTGAACCCTCAAGGGGAGAACACTGAAGCTTTCTTT. This translates into CASSLNPQGENTEAFF.

This clonotype showed up many times. The J gene is TRBJ2-1, the V gene TRBV4-1; 13 bases match TRBD2. The V and J ends lost 0 bases and 10 bases, in that order; junction bases with no gene match: 6. The CDR3 extends over 16 amino acids. Germline CDR1 reads MGHRA; CDR2 reads YSYEKL. This CDR3 is CASSQDRLAGGREQFF. DNA of the CDR3: TGCGCCAGCAGCCAAGATAGACTAGCGGGAGGTAGAGAGCAGTTCTTC.

This clonotype was counted a few times. As DNA, the CDR3 is TGTGCCACCAGCAGCCTCATGGTCGAGACACCGAGCAATCAGCCCCAGCATTTT. This gives the protein CATSSLMVETPSNQPQHF. The gene calls are TRBV15 and TRBJ1-5; no clear D. Germline V gene data show CDR1 as LNHNV and CDR2 as YYDKDF (reference sequence). The CDR3 length is 18 residues. V lost 3 bases and J lost 1, with 19 bases in between.

This chain links TRBV7-2 with TRBJ2-5; D not certain. Between the trimmed V and J ends, which lost 4 bases and 4 bases, there was a span of 7 bases. Per germline, CDR1 SGHTA and CDR2 FQGNSA. This CDR3 spans 12 amino acids. The CDR3 protein is CASSSARETQYF. CDR3 nucleotide sequence: TGTGCCAGCAGCTCAGCAAGAGAGACCCAGTACTTC.

This clonotype was counted a single time. A much larger clone lies one base from this, so it may be a read error. The chain has TRBV7-8 and TRBJ2-7; the D gene is possibly TRBD1 (6 bases). The germline CDR1 and CDR2 sequences are SGHVS and FQNEAQ. This CDR3 is built from 15 residues. This CDR3 reads CASSGPGTPKDDQYF. CDR3 nucleotides: TGTGCCAGCAGCGGACCCGGGACACCAAAAGACGACCAGTACTTC.

The table lists this clonotype with many counts. The chain combines TRBV5-1 with TRBJ2-7, with D perhaps matching TRBD1 or TRBD2 (5 bases each). Trimming stripped 4 bases from V and 2 bases from J, with 10 bases between. Germline V gene sequence: CDR1 SGHRS, CDR2 YFSETQ. CDR3 length equals 13 residues. The DNA of the CDR3 is TGCGCCAGCAGCAGGGACGGACCCTACGAGCAGTACTTC. Its translation: CASSRDGPYEQYF.

This clonotype was counted at least ten times. This chain links TRBV7-9 with TRBJ2-3; D unclear. This CDR3 spans 13 amino acids. Germline-derived CDR1 and CDR2 are SEHNR and FQNEAQ (reference sequence). The germline V and J ends were trimmed by 5 bases and 4 bases, with 10 bases remaining between them. The DNA for the CDR3 is TGTGCCAGCAGCCCCCCGGTCGCAGATACGCAGTATTTT. Translated, it gives CASSPPVADTQYF.

This clonotype was seen only a few times. V gene TRBV30 combines with J gene TRBJ2-3; 11 nucleotides agree with TRBD1. This CDR3 is 15 amino acids long. Unmatched junction bases numbered 5, after V lost 5 bases and J lost 1 base. The germline CDR1 and CDR2 sequences are GTSNPN and SVGIG (reference sequence). This CDR3 is CAWSRTGGGTDTQYF. The CDR3, as DNA: TGTGCCTGGTCAAGGACAGGGGGCGGCACAGATACGCAGTATTTT.

At least ten counts were recorded for this clonotype. The V call is TRBV27, the J call TRBJ2-1, with 8 bases that match TRBD2. V lost 0 bases and J lost 4; bases outside the gene matches: 5. The CDR3 has 16 amino acids. From germline, CDR1 is MNHEY and CDR2 SMNVEV (reference sequence). The CDR3: CASSLSSGGRYNEQFF. In nucleotides, the CDR3 is TGTGCCAGCAGTTTATCTTCGGGAGGGCGGTACAATGAGCAGTTCTTC.

This clonotype was observed a few times. The rearrangement joins TRBV11-2 to TRBJ1-1, with 7 bases lining up with TRBD1. V dropped 2 bases and J dropped 0; count of bases not matched to a gene: 15. CDR3 length equals 19 residues. Germline loops: CDR1 SGHAT, CDR2 FQNNGV. CDR3 in amino acids: CASSLWLLGDSYLNTEAFF. Here the CDR3 DNA reads TGTGCCAGCAGCTTATGGCTTTTGGGGGACAGCTATTTGAACACTGAAGCTTTCTTT.

This clonotype was picked up many times. V usage is TRBV5-1 and J usage is TRBJ2-7; TRBD1 agrees at 7 bases. Germline V gene lookup returns CDR1 SGHRS and CDR2 YFSETQ. The CDR3 totals 14 residues. The trim removed 3 bases at V and 5 bases at J, leaving 8 bases unmatched. The CDR3 DNA reads TGCGCCAGCAGCTGGATACCGACAGGGAACGAGCAGTACTTC. It encodes CASSWIPTGNEQYF. The variable domain in full, with the rest retrieved from reference TRBV5-1 and TRBJ2-7, is KAGVTQTPRYLIKTRGQQVTLSCSPISGHRSVSWYQQTPGQGLQFLFEYFSETQRNKGNFPGRFSGRQFSNSRSEMNVSTLELGDSALYLCASSWIPTGNEQYFGPGTRLTVT.

This clonotype was seen a few times. V gene TRBV29-1 combines with J gene TRBJ1-1; possibly TRBD1 for D (6 bases). This CDR3 is built from 14 residues. Trimming cost V 5 bases and J 6 bases, with 19 bases left between them. Germline CDR1 is SQVTM and CDR2 is ANQGSEA. The CDR3 DNA is TGCAGCGTTAACCCCGAAGGGGGGGGCCCTGAAGCTTTCTTT. This codes for CSVNPEGGGPEAFF.